The 15 T cell receptor beta chains below all came from one sample that was sequenced in a study of blood T cells in healthy people across ages. Next came a second PCR, run for roughly 7 to 12 cycles, which used a sample-barcoded 5' primer along with a J-beta primer mix. A single record per CDR3 protein comes from TCRdb applying MiXCR to the 5' RACE reads. The data show approximately 1.5 million distinct CDR3 sequences, 35% to 45% seen once. The sequencing sample was made of blood. The receptors shown here come from a woman between 18 and 29 years old in good health.

The rearrangement links TRBV5-6 to TRBJ1-1, with D unclear. This CDR3 has 15 residues. Trimming shortened V by 5 bases and J by 6 bases, and 20 bases separated the two germline ends. Germline loops: CDR1 SGHDT, CDR2 YYEEEE. CDR3 protein: CASSLWRRVRAEAFF. CDR3 coding DNA: TGTGCCAGCAGTTTATGGAGGAGGGTTAGGGCTGAAGCTTTCTTT.

The V gene is TRBV9, the J gene TRBJ2-2; D call uncertain. This CDR3 comprises 16 residues. Trimming pared 0 bases from V and 6 bases from J, leaving 15 bases between. Germline CDR1 reads SGDLS; CDR2 reads YYNGEE. The CDR3 region is CASSVEPGRSPGELFF. The CDR3 DNA follows: TGTGCCAGCAGCGTAGAGCCAGGTAGATCGCCCGGGGAGCTGTTTTTT.

This clonotype was seen just once. The CDR3 DNA is TGTGCCAGCAGGGATGGTGGGACAGGGGGCCCTGGATACACCTTC. This sequence encodes CASRDGGTGGPGYTF. The gene calls are TRBV2 and TRBJ1-2; 12 nucleotides match TRBD1. CDR1 is SNHLY, CDR2 FYNNEI, per germline. Unmatched junction bases numbered 13, after V lost 6 bases and J lost 11 bases. This CDR3 has 15 amino acids.

This chain uses TRBV7-9 with TRBJ2-2; D call uncertain. This CDR3 is 13 amino acids long. The germline V gene encodes CDR1 SEHNR and CDR2 FQNEAQ (reference sequence). The germline V and J ends were trimmed by 5 bases and 7 bases, with 11 bases remaining between them. The CDR3 loop is CASSVLSDGELFF. The CDR3 DNA reads TGTGCCAGCAGCGTATTGTCGGACGGGGAGCTGTTTTTT. The variable domain in full, with the rest retrieved from reference TRBV7-9 and TRBJ2-2, is DTGVSQNPRHKITKRGQNVTFRCDPISEHNRLYWYRQTLGQGPEFLTYFQNEAQLEKSRLLSDRFSAERPKGSFSTLEIQRTEQGDSAMYLCASSVLSDGELFFGEGSRLTVL.

The chain recombines TRBV7-9 with TRBJ2-3; 8 bases are a match to TRBD2. CDR3 length: 12 residues. Germline CDR1 is SEHNR and CDR2 is FQNEAQ (reference sequence). Trimming removed 3 bases from V and 8 bases from J; junction bases left unmatched: 1. The CDR3 sequence: CASSFSGSTQYF. CDR3 bases: TGTGCCAGCAGCTTCAGCGGGAGTACGCAGTATTTT. Supplemented by reference TRBV7-9 and TRBJ2-3, the full variable domain reads DTGVSQNPRHKITKRGQNVTFRCDPISEHNRLYWYRQTLGQGPEFLTYFQNEAQLEKSRLLSDRFSAERPKGSFSTLEIQRTEQGDSAMYLCASSFSGSTQYFGPGTRLTVL.

The J gene is TRBJ2-1, the V gene TRBV5-6; D gene unclear. Gene TRBJ2-7 matches the end of the DNA better, so the J call may be wrong. This CDR3 has 11 amino acids. CDR1 is SGHDT, CDR2 YYEEEE, per germline. The CDR3, as DNA: TGTGCCAGCGCATCTTGGGGTGAGCAGTACTTC. It yields the protein CASASWGEQYF.

This clonotype was seen only a few times. The J gene is TRBJ1-1, the V gene TRBV7-9; D is perhaps TRBD1 (5 bases). Per the germline V gene, CDR1 is SEHNR and CDR2 is FQNEAQ (reference sequence). The length of the CDR3 is 18 residues. Deletions cut 8 bases from V and 6 bases from J, with 31 bases between. DNA for the CDR3: TGTGCCAGCTATCATACGGAGGGGTTAGGTATAGAAGAATCTGAAGCTTTCTTT. It specifies CASYHTEGLGIEESEAFF.

This clonotype was seen only a few times. The CDR3 sequence is CATSRGGGYQPQHF. The CDR3 DNA follows: TGTGCCACCAGCAGAGGGGGGGGGTATCAGCCCCAGCATTTT. V is TRBV15 and J is TRBJ1-5, with TRBD1 as a possible D gene (5 bases). CDR1 is LNHNV, CDR2 YYDKDF, per germline (reference sequence). This CDR3 has 14 amino acids. V was cut by 1 base and J by 5 bases, with 9 bases left in between.

V usage is TRBV7-2 and J usage is TRBJ1-5; D is ambiguous. This CDR3 contains 13 residues. The ends were cut back, 6 bases at V and 3 bases at J, with 9 bases in the middle. Germline-derived CDR1 and CDR2 are SGHTA and FQGNSA. In DNA form, the CDR3 reads TGTGCCAGCAGTAAATATACCAATCAGCCCCAGCATTTT. Its protein is CASSKYTNQPQHF.

This clonotype was counted a single time. The J gene is TRBJ2-5, the V gene TRBV27, with 8 bases fitting TRBD2. Germline lookup yields CDR1 MNHEY and CDR2 SMNVEV (reference sequence). This CDR3 is built from 15 residues. The V segment lost 0 bases and the J segment 2 bases; nucleotides outside the gene matches: 2. The CDR3 reads CASSLSGGVQETQYF. The CDR3 nucleotides read TGTGCCAGCAGTTTATCCGGGGGGGTACAAGAGACCCAGTACTTC.

A few counts support this clonotype. The gene calls are TRBV7-2 and TRBJ2-7; D uncertain. Looked up from germline, CDR1 is SGHTA and CDR2 is FQGNSA. V lost 1 base and J 3 bases, leaving 10 bases between the germline ends. The CDR3 contains 14 residues. CDR3 amino acids: CASSLGSRLYEQYF. The CDR3 DNA sequence: TGTGCCAGCAGCTTAGGTAGCAGACTCTACGAGCAGTACTTC.

This clonotype occurred many times. The genes are TRBV12-3 or TRBV12-4 and TRBJ1-1; 7 positions agree with TRBD1. Trimming cost V 5 bases and J 0 bases; bases outside gene matches: 0. The CDR3 runs to 13 residues. The CDR3 DNA reads as TGTGCCAGCAGTGGACAGGTGAACACTGAAGCTTTCTTT. Protein product: CASSGQVNTEAFF.

This rearrangement joins TRBV20-1 to TRBJ1-3, with no clear D. This CDR3 region has 14 residues. Trimming shortened V by 8 bases and J by 0 bases, and 14 bases separated the two germline ends. Germline lookup yields CDR1 DFQATT and CDR2 SNEGSKA (reference sequence). CDR3 sequence (DNA): TGCAGTACCGCCGTGGATAGCTCTGGAAACACCATATATTTT. Protein: CSTAVDSSGNTIYF.

The genes are TRBV4-3 and TRBJ2-1, with D hard to call. Germline CDR1 reads LGHNA; CDR2 reads YSLEER. V gave up 0 bases and J gave up 9 bases, with 12 bases separating them. The CDR3 is made up of 14 amino acids. DNA of the CDR3: TGCGCCAGCAGCCAAGATCTCCCAATTACTGAGCAGTTCTTC. This codes for CASSQDLPITEQFF.

V is TRBV20-1 and J is TRBJ1-5; unclear D gene. The CDR3 totals 16 residues. Germline values: CDR1 DFQATT, CDR2 SNEGSKA (reference sequence). V gave up 3 bases and J gave up 0 bases, with 15 bases separating them. CDR3 loop: CSASNPLRYSNQPQHF. The CDR3 DNA reads as TGCAGTGCTAGTAATCCACTCCGCTATAGCAATCAGCCCCAGCATTTT.